The 22 T cell receptor beta chains listed next were all sequenced from one sample in a study of T cells after posttransplantation cyclophosphamide. Sequencing was performed with immunoSEQ multiplex PCR; in TCRdb, only in-frame clones are kept and a portion is missing. The sample contains tens of thousands of clones, about 90% of which appear only once. Sequenced: PBMCs. These receptors were collected from a woman aged 45-59 years in good health and a related stem cell transplant donor.

V gene TRBV6-6 combines with J gene TRBJ2-1; a weak D match, TRBD2 (5 bases). Trimming left V 2 bases short and J 11 bases short, with 10 bases between. The length of the CDR3 is 12 residues. Germline V gene data show CDR1 as MNHNY and CDR2 as SVGAGI (reference sequence). The CDR3 is CASSYPASKQFF. The DNA for the CDR3 is TGTGCCAGCAGTTACCCGGCTAGCAAGCAGTTCTTC.

The rearrangement links TRBV7-8 to TRBJ2-6; 7 bases align to TRBD2. Germline-derived CDR1 and CDR2 are SGHVS and FQNEAQ. The length of the CDR3 is 13 residues. Here the CDR3 DNA reads TGTCTGGGGGGGGGCTCTGGGGCCAACGTCCTGACTTTC. Amino acids: CLGGGSGANVLTF. Full variable domain (remainder filled in from reference TRBV7-8 and TRBJ2-6): GAGVSQSPRYKVAKRGQDVALRCDPISGHVSLFWYQQALGQGPEFLTYFQNEAQLDKSGLPSDRFFAERPEGSVSTLKIQRTQQEDSAVYLCLGGGSGANVLTFGAGSRLTVL.

The rearrangement links TRBV6-4 to TRBJ1-5, with 9 bases matching TRBD1. The ends lost 7 bases at V and 0 bases at J; junction bases unmatched: 10. The CDR3 totals 17 residues. Per the germline V gene, CDR1 is MRHNA and CDR2 is SNTAGT. Written as DNA, the CDR3 is TGTGCCAGCATCGGGACAGGGCGGGAGTATAGCAATCAGCCCCAGCATTTT. Its protein is CASIGTGREYSNQPQHF.

The rearrangement uses TRBV19 and TRBJ2-1; the D is unclear. CDR1 is LNHDA and CDR2 is SQIVND in the germline V gene (reference sequence). This CDR3 region has 13 residues. The germline V and J ends were trimmed by 5 bases and 9 bases, with 14 bases remaining between them. The CDR3 loop reads CASSGSSGSEQFF. The CDR3 DNA reads TGTGCCAGTAGTGGATCTAGTGGATCTGAGCAGTTCTTC.

The chain couples TRBV5-1 to TRBJ2-7, with 7 bases aligning to TRBD1. V was clipped by 3 bases and J by 2 bases; unmatched bases: 8. This CDR3 region has 15 residues. Germline lookup yields CDR1 SGHRS and CDR2 YFSETQ. The CDR3 sequence is CASSSGTVGPYEQYF. The DNA of the CDR3 is TGCGCCAGCAGCTCAGGGACAGTTGGGCCCTACGAGCAGTACTTC.

The gene calls are TRBV15 and TRBJ2-7; 9 bases line up with TRBD2. Germline V CDR1 and CDR2: LNHNV, YYDKDF (reference sequence). CDR3 size: 16 residues. The V and J ends lost 5 bases and 7 bases, in that order; junction bases with no gene match: 15. CDR3 loop: CATSSYRGSGREEQYF. CDR3 bases: TGTGCCACCAGCTCGTATCGGGGTAGCGGGAGAGAAGAGCAGTACTTC.

V and J are TRBV28 and TRBJ2-1; D may be TRBD2 (6 bases). Germline CDR1 MDHEN, CDR2 SYDVKM. This CDR3 is built from 11 residues. V was shortened by 3 bases and J by 9 bases, with 6 bases between the two germline ends. Here the CDR3 reads CASSLEGEQFF. CDR3 in DNA: TGTGCCAGCAGTTTGGAGGGTGAGCAGTTCTTC.

The chain employs TRBV6-1 and TRBJ1-1; a weak D match, TRBD1 (5 bases). V was pared by 5 bases and J by 3 bases, with 13 bases between. CDR3 length equals 14 residues. Germline V gene lookup returns CDR1 MNHNS and CDR2 SASEGT. CDR3 residues: CASSLEGPHTEAFF. In nucleotides, the CDR3 is TGTGCCAGCAGTCTGGAGGGACCCCACACTGAAGCTTTCTTT.

The V gene is TRBV6-5, the J gene TRBJ2-7, with 7 positions matching TRBD2. Germline CDR1 reads MNHEY; CDR2 reads SVGAGI. CDR3 size: 16 residues. V trimming: 0 bases; J trimming: 0 bases; junction bases outside the gene matches: 5. The CDR3 protein is CASSYSTSLLSYEQYF. The CDR3 DNA is TGTGCCAGCAGTTACTCGACTAGCTTGCTCTCCTACGAGCAGTACTTC.

V gene TRBV19 combines with J gene TRBJ2-7, with 8 bases lining up with TRBD1. Germline loops: CDR1 LNHDA, CDR2 SQIVND (reference sequence). This CDR3 is built from 14 residues. V dropped 5 bases and J dropped 7; count of bases not matched to a gene: 10. The DNA of the CDR3 is TGTGCCAGTAGTCCAGGGGGCAGGTTGGGTGAGCAGTACTTC. This translates into CASSPGGRLGEQYF.

As DNA, the CDR3 is TGTGCCAGCTCACCATCGGGGGTAGACTCACCCCTCCACTTT. It specifies CASSPSGVDSPLHF. This sequence joins TRBV18 and TRBJ1-6, with TRBD1 as a possible D gene (5 bases). Per the germline V gene, CDR1 is KGHSH and CDR2 is LQKENI. The CDR3 sequence is 14 residues long. The ends were cut back, 2 bases at V and 10 bases at J, with 12 bases in the middle.

CDR3 coding DNA: TGCGCCAGCAGCTGGGGGGGGGACCAAGAGACCCAGTACTTC. Its translation: CASSWGGDQETQYF. This chain links TRBV5-1 with TRBJ2-5; 7 nucleotides align to TRBD2. Trimming at V came to 3 bases and at J to 0 bases, leaving 2 bases not matched to a gene. This CDR3 contains 14 residues. Germline V gene sequence: CDR1 SGHRS, CDR2 YFSETQ.

This clone has just one count. Sequence at one end of the junction differs from germline and may be a read error. The chain carries TRBV7-7 and TRBJ1-1, with D maybe TRBD1 (5 bases). The CDR3 spans 13 residues. Germline values: CDR1 SSHAT, CDR2 FNYEAQ (reference sequence). CDR3 residues: CASSRTLQTEAFF. CDR3 sequence (DNA): TGTGCTAGCAGCCGGACACTCCAAACTGAAGCTTTCTTT.

J is TRBJ2-2 and V is TRBV18; the D gene is possibly TRBD2 (5 bases). With 3 bases removed from V and 7 bases from J, the gap between germline ends came to 9 bases. This CDR3 has 13 amino acids. Germline assignment: CDR1 KGHSH and CDR2 LQKENI. The CDR3 DNA sequence: TGTGCCAGCTCACCGGGAGCGGTCGGGGAGCTGTTTTTT. Translating it yields CASSPGAVGELFF.

This chain links TRBV7-2 with TRBJ1-1; D may be TRBD1 (6 bases). This CDR3 has 18 residues. Germline CDR1 is SGHTA and CDR2 is FQGNSA. With 5 bases removed from V and 1 base from J, the gap between germline ends came to 23 bases. CDR3 coding DNA: TGTGCCAGCAGCAGCCTTAGTCCCCTGACAGGATGGAACACTGAAGCTTTCTTT. Translation gives CASSSLSPLTGWNTEAFF.

A single count supports this clone. The V call is TRBV5-1, the J call TRBJ1-4, with TRBD1 matching over 8 bases. This CDR3 contains 15 residues. Germline CDR1 is SGHRS and CDR2 is YFSETQ. The V gene end was trimmed by 0 bases and the J gene end by 5 bases; junction bases not matched to a gene: 3. CDR3 region: CASSLAGGVNEKLFF. Here the CDR3 DNA reads TGCGCCAGCAGCTTGGCAGGGGGCGTGAATGAAAAACTGTTTTTT.

This chain joins TRBV5-1 and TRBJ1-1; weak D call: TRBD1 (6 bases). Trimming removed 2 bases at V and 1 base at J, with 12 bases between. Germline values: CDR1 SGHRS, CDR2 YFSETQ. CDR3 length: 15 residues. In nucleotides, the CDR3 is TGCGCCAGCAGCTTAGTTCAACAGGGGAACACTGAAGCTTTCTTT. It encodes CASSLVQQGNTEAFF.

The V call is TRBV25-1, the J call TRBJ1-3; maybe TRBD1 (5 bases). Germline V gene sequence: CDR1 MGHDK, CDR2 SYGVNS. Trimming pared 6 bases from V and 0 bases from J, leaving 12 bases between. This CDR3 has 15 amino acids. This chain's CDR3 is CASSSRGGSGNTIYF. The CDR3 DNA follows: TGTGCCAGCAGCTCACGGGGGGGCTCTGGAAACACCATATATTTT.

The rearrangement joins TRBV28 to TRBJ2-1, with 11 bases aligning to TRBD2. Per the germline V gene, CDR1 is MDHEN and CDR2 is SYDVKM. This CDR3 contains 16 residues. V shed 3 bases and J 3 bases; nucleotides not matched to a gene: 4. CDR3 DNA sequence: TGTGCCAGCAGTTTTCTCGGGACTAGCGGCTACAATGAGCAGTTCTTC. Translating it yields CASSFLGTSGYNEQFF.

The genes are TRBV5-4 and TRBJ2-1; 12 bases are a match to TRBD2. The V and J ends lost 4 bases and 2 bases, in that order; junction bases with no gene match: 7. Germline lookup yields CDR1 SGHNT and CDR2 YYREEE (reference sequence). The CDR3 extends over 17 amino acids. The CDR3 coding sequence is TGTGCCAGCAGCCAGCTGGGACTAGCGGGTACCTACAATGAGCAGTTCTTC. As protein: CASSQLGLAGTYNEQFF.

The sample holds a few counts of this clone. The chain links TRBV7-9 to TRBJ2-5; 8 nucleotides line up with TRBD2. The V segment lost 1 base and the J segment 4 bases; nucleotides outside the gene matches: 2. There are 14 residues in the CDR3. In germline, CDR1 is SEHNR, CDR2 FQNEAQ (reference sequence). The CDR3: CASSLVLAGETQYF. DNA of the CDR3: TGTGCCAGCAGCTTAGTTCTAGCGGGAGAGACCCAGTACTTC.

The CDR3 is CASSEPPSGRGYNEQFF. The DNA of the CDR3 is TGTGCCAGCAGTGAACCCCCTAGCGGGAGGGGCTACAATGAGCAGTTCTTC. The chain employs TRBV6-1 and TRBJ2-1; 12 bases align to TRBD2. Germline V lookup: CDR1 MNHNS, CDR2 SASEGT. Losses at the gene ends were 2 bases for V and 3 bases for J; bases not matched to a gene: 5. The CDR3 is made up of 17 amino acids.